This T cell receptor (beta chain) appears in the sequencing data of a study of shared clonotypes between healthy human individuals. Sequencing was performed with immunoSEQ multiplex PCR; in TCRdb, only in-frame clones are kept and a portion is missing. The table records approximately 1.5 million clones, less than 99% of them present only once. A note on this clone: Its target is unknown.

CD4+ cells were split into CD45RA+ naive and CD45RA-negative memory subsets. Findings and caveats of the study: Sorted-subset sequencing was shown by rarefaction to be incomplete despite large depth.

The clonotype originates from a man aged 30-40 years in good health. The sequenced sample was naive CD4+ T cells sorted from blood. The subset was: CD45RA+ positively selected.

The CDR3 DNA sequence: TGTGCCAGCATCGAAGTCAGTGGGCTGGGGCAGCCCCAGCATTTT. It specifies CASIEVSGLGQPQHF. This chain uses TRBV6-1 with TRBJ1-5; unclear D gene. The CDR3 has 15 residues. The ends were cut back, 7 bases at V and 7 bases at J, with 20 bases in the middle. Germline-derived CDR1 and CDR2 are MNHNS and SASEGT.